Following are 31 T cell receptor beta chains from one sample sequenced in a study of early T cells in non-severe SARS-CoV-2 infection. TCRdb redid the calling of the 5' RACE reads with MiXCR, one entry per CDR3 protein. The data hold about 58,000 distinct CDR3 sequences, with approximately 12% observed a single time. The source material was whole blood. The receptors originated from an adult who was a healthcare worker with PCR-confirmed SARS-CoV-2 infection or an uninfected control (not recorded which).

This clonotype was detected a few times. This sequence joins TRBV14 and TRBJ2-7, with TRBD2 identical over 10 bases. V gave up 0 bases and J gave up 2 bases; unmatched junction bases: 4. The CDR3 extends over 16 amino acids. Germline lookup yields CDR1 SGHDN and CDR2 FVKESK. The CDR3 loop is CASSQETAGGAYEQYF. The CDR3 bases are TGTGCCAGCAGCCAAGAAACAGCGGGAGGGGCCTACGAGCAGTACTTC.

This clonotype showed up just a few times. The chain combines TRBV15 with TRBJ2-3; 9 bases line up with TRBD2. Germline loops: CDR1 LNHNV, CDR2 YYDKDF (reference sequence). V lost 1 base, J lost 10 bases, and 0 bases stayed unmatched. The CDR3 has 12 amino acids. CDR3: CATSRVAGAQYF. The CDR3 nucleotides are TGTGCCACCAGCAGAGTAGCGGGAGCGCAGTATTTT.

Many counts were recorded for this clonotype. The chain combines TRBV6-5 with TRBJ2-5; D is uncertain. The germline V and J ends were trimmed by 7 bases and 4 bases, with 7 bases remaining between them. From germline, CDR1 is MNHEY and CDR2 SVGAGI. The CDR3 spans 11 residues. The CDR3 here is CASTRRETQYF. CDR3 bases: TGTGCCAGCACTAGGCGAGAGACCCAGTACTTC.

The chain is built from TRBV6-1 and TRBJ1-6; a possible D gene is TRBD1 (5 bases). The CDR3 covers 15 residues. Germline CDR1 reads MNHNS; CDR2 reads SASEGT. Trimming removed 6 bases from V and 8 bases from J, with 17 bases in between. Written as DNA, the CDR3 is TGTGCCAGCAGGGGGGGTGGAGGGGAGTATTCACCCCTCCACTTT. Protein sequence: CASRGGGGEYSPLHF.

For this clonotype: One junction end does not reproduce the germline sequence, and a read error may be involved. The chain employs TRBV7-7 and TRBJ2-2, with D possibly being TRBD2 (6 bases). Germline assignment: CDR1 SSHAT and CDR2 FNYEAQ (reference sequence). This CDR3 is built from 14 residues. CDR3 amino acids: CASSQQRAGGELFF. DNA for the CDR3: TGTGCTAGCAGCCAGCAGCGGGCCGGGGGGGAGCTGTTTTTT. Complete variable domain (other parts from reference TRBV7-7 and TRBJ2-2): GAGVSQSPRYKVTKRGQDVTLRCDPISSHATLYWYQQALGQGPEFLTYFNYEAQPDKSGLPSDRFSAERPEGSISTLTIQRTEQRDSAMYRCASSQQRAGGELFFGEGSRLTVL.

This clonotype was seen at least ten times. The chain employs TRBV12-3 or TRBV12-4 and TRBJ1-2; D is undetermined. The CDR3 is 13 residues long. V dropped 7 bases and J dropped 2 bases, with 11 bases sitting between them. The CDR3 is CASTSSGNYGYTF. The DNA of the CDR3 is TGTGCCAGCACCTCGAGTGGGAACTATGGCTACACCTTC.

V is TRBV9 and J is TRBJ2-6, with 8 bases that match TRBD1. The CDR3 is made up of 17 amino acids. J was trimmed by 4 bases and V by 3 bases; bases with no gene match: 9. Germline CDR1 and CDR2: SGDLS and YYNGEE. The CDR3 region has the DNA TGTGCCAGCAGCGCCGGGACAGGCCTTTCAGGGGCCAACGTCCTGACTTTC. Protein product: CASSAGTGLSGANVLTF.

This clonotype came up many times. The V gene is TRBV4-1, the J gene TRBJ1-5, with unresolved D. CDR3 size: 16 residues. The ends were cut back, 1 base at V and 2 bases at J, with 12 bases in the middle. The germline gives CDR1 MGHRA, CDR2 YSYEKL. Written as DNA, the CDR3 is TGCGCCAGCAGCCAAGGTCCAGGATCCGGCAATCAGCCCCAGCATTTT. This codes for CASSQGPGSGNQPQHF.

The chain joins TRBV28 to TRBJ1-2; D not resolved. The V gene's germline CDR1 is MDHEN and CDR2 SYDVKM. The CDR3 covers 12 residues. V was clipped by 4 bases and J by 4 bases, with 7 bases between them. DNA for the CDR3: TGTGCCAGCAGTTCGTCAGGCTATGGCTACACCTTC. Protein product: CASSSSGYGYTF.

At least ten counts were recorded for this clonotype. The rearrangement uses TRBV7-3 and TRBJ2-1, with 7 bases lining up with TRBD1. Germline values: CDR1 SGHTA, CDR2 FQGTGA. J lost 10 bases, V lost 5 bases, and 5 bases had no gene match. This CDR3 spans 12 amino acids. CDR3 sequence (DNA): TGTGCCAGCAGCCTTAGACAGGGCGAGCAGTTCTTC. Translation gives CASSLRQGEQFF.

The chain recombines TRBV20-1 with TRBJ2-5; D tentatively fits TRBD1 or TRBD2 (5 bases each). The CDR3 length is 13 residues. Germline V lookup: CDR1 DFQATT, CDR2 SNEGSKA (reference sequence). The V end was cut by 5 bases, the J end by 1 base, with 11 bases between. The CDR3 sequence: CSASGRGQETQYF. CDR3 DNA: TGCAGTGCTTCGGGACGGGGCCAAGAGACCCAGTACTTC.

The chain recombines TRBV15 with TRBJ2-3, with 7 bases aligning to TRBD2. V lost 0 bases, J lost 2 bases, and 5 bases stayed unmatched. CDR3 size: 16 residues. Germline V gene data show CDR1 as LNHNV and CDR2 as YYDKDF (reference sequence). CDR3 protein: CATSRDPGLITDTQYF. For the CDR3, the DNA is TGTGCCACCAGCAGAGATCCGGGACTAATCACAGATACGCAGTATTTT.

The chain is built from TRBV19 and TRBJ1-2, with TRBD1 matching 9 bases. Germline V gene data show CDR1 as LNHDA and CDR2 as SQIVND (reference sequence). The V segment lost 6 bases and the J segment 2 bases; nucleotides outside the gene matches: 4. This CDR3 region has 14 residues. For the CDR3, the DNA is TGTGCCAGTAGCACAGGGGGCCGAAACTATGGCTACACCTTC. Protein sequence: CASSTGGRNYGYTF.

In this sample, this clonotype turned up a few times. This chain uses TRBV29-1 with TRBJ2-7; TRBD1 agrees at 10 bases. Trimming at V came to 0 bases and at J to 5 bases, leaving 7 bases not matched to a gene. The CDR3 consists of 15 residues. Germline V CDR1 and CDR2: SQVTM, ANQGSEA. CDR3 loop: CSVEDHPGTGDEQYF. Here the CDR3 DNA reads TGCAGCGTTGAAGACCATCCCGGGACAGGGGACGAGCAGTACTTC.

This clonotype showed up many times. The V and J genes are TRBV19 and TRBJ2-1; a weak D match, TRBD2 (5 bases). Germline values: CDR1 LNHDA, CDR2 SQIVND (reference sequence). Trimming cost V 4 bases and J 3 bases, with 7 bases left between them. The CDR3 runs to 13 residues. The chain's CDR3 is CASSNRDYNEQFF. Here the CDR3 DNA reads TGTGCCAGTAGTAATCGGGACTACAATGAGCAGTTCTTC.

V gene TRBV28 combines with J gene TRBJ1-6; perhaps TRBD1 as D (5 bases). V dropped 5 bases and J dropped 12 bases, with 14 bases sitting between them. The CDR3 has 13 residues. The germline gives CDR1 MDHEN, CDR2 SYDVKM. Written as DNA, the CDR3 is TGTGCCAGCAGTATGCGGGACTTCGGACCCCTCCACTTT. Translating gives CASSMRDFGPLHF.

In its sample, this clonotype was seen many times. The chain joins TRBV28 to TRBJ2-7; 8 bases fit TRBD1. J lost 2 bases, V lost 7 bases, and 13 bases had no gene match. The V gene's germline CDR1 is MDHEN and CDR2 SYDVKM. This CDR3 is built from 16 residues. CDR3 in DNA: TGTGCCAGCATGGAGACAGGGGCCCCCTCGGCCTACGAGCAGTACTTC. Translating it yields CASMETGAPSAYEQYF.

The V and J genes are TRBV27 and TRBJ1-3; D possibly corresponds to TRBD1 (5 bases). The CDR3 is 15 amino acids. V lost 2 bases and J 10 bases, leaving 18 bases between the germline ends. The germline V gene encodes CDR1 MNHEY and CDR2 SMNVEV (reference sequence). CDR3 sequence: CASSLKGSGAGTIYF. The CDR3 DNA is TGTGCCAGCAGTTTAAAGGGTTCCGGGGCCGGGACCATATATTTT.

Many counts were recorded for this clonotype. The V gene is TRBV3-1, the J gene TRBJ2-7, with D perhaps matching TRBD2 (5 bases). CDR1 LGHDT and CDR2 YNNKEL come from the germline V gene (reference sequence). This CDR3 spans 15 amino acids. The V end was cut by 0 bases, the J end by 5 bases, with 14 bases between. CDR3 DNA: TGTGCCAGCAGCCAAGATACTCCCCTGCGGGACGAGCAGTACTTC. Its translation: CASSQDTPLRDEQYF.

This sequence joins TRBV27 and TRBJ1-6; D is unresolved. The CDR3 has 12 residues. V was trimmed by 0 bases and J by 11 bases, leaving 5 bases between them. Germline V gene data show CDR1 as MNHEY and CDR2 as SMNVEV (reference sequence). The CDR3 here is CASSLSGAPLHF. The CDR3 region has the DNA TGTGCCAGCAGTTTATCTGGCGCACCCCTCCACTTT.

V gene TRBV5-1 combines with J gene TRBJ1-1; tentatively, D is TRBD1 (5 bases). V was trimmed by 5 bases and J by 4 bases, leaving 15 bases between them. The V gene's germline CDR1 is SGHRS and CDR2 YFSETQ. The CDR3 length is 14 residues. DNA for the CDR3: TGCGCCAGCAGACTGGGGGAGCTCGGCACTGAAGCTTTCTTT. Amino acids: CASRLGELGTEAFF.

The chain couples TRBV19 to TRBJ1-2, with 10 nucleotides matching TRBD1. V lost 5 bases, J lost 2 bases, and 11 bases stayed unmatched. The CDR3 totals 17 residues. Germline-derived CDR1 and CDR2 are LNHDA and SQIVND (reference sequence). The CDR3 sequence is CASSSVDRGQINYGYTF. The CDR3 nucleotides are TGTGCCAGTAGTTCCGTCGACAGGGGGCAGATCAACTATGGCTACACCTTC.

The V call is TRBV7-2, the J call TRBJ2-3; 11 nucleotides line up with TRBD2. Germline V gives CDR1 SGHTA, CDR2 FQGNSA. The V and J ends lost 5 bases and 6 bases, in that order; junction bases with no gene match: 16. This CDR3 is built from 18 residues. CDR3 protein: CASSTRGLAGPPADTQYF. The CDR3 bases are TGTGCCAGCAGCACCCGCGGACTAGCGGGCCCCCCGGCCGATACGCAGTATTTT.

This clonotype was recorded many times. This chain connects TRBV18 to TRBJ2-7; D uncertain. Germline V gene data show CDR1 as KGHSH and CDR2 as LQKENI. Trimming took 8 bases from V and 0 from J, leaving 11 bases between them. CDR3 length: 13 residues. CDR3 DNA sequence: TGTGCCAGCAGCCCCCCGAGCTCCTACGAGCAGTACTTC. Its translation is CASSPPSSYEQYF.

This clonotype was seen ten or more times. The V and J genes are TRBV19 and TRBJ1-5; D gene unclear. Germline V lookup: CDR1 LNHDA, CDR2 SQIVND (reference sequence). Trimming removed 8 bases at V and 2 bases at J, with 16 bases between. The CDR3 has 15 amino acids. The CDR3 reads CASSSWAGGNQPQHF. The CDR3 DNA sequence: TGTGCCAGTTCCTCTTGGGCTGGAGGCAATCAGCCCCAGCATTTT. The variable domain in full, with the rest retrieved from reference TRBV19 and TRBJ1-5, is DGGITQSPKYLFRKEGQNVTLSCEQNLNHDAMYWYRQDPGQGLRLIYYSQIVNDFQKGDIAEGYSVSREKKESFPLTVTSAQKNPTAFYLCASSSWAGGNQPQHFGDGTRLSIL.

This clonotype was seen repeatedly, ten times or more. The chain joins TRBV7-9 to TRBJ2-3; TRBD2 aligns across 10 bases. V trimming: 5 bases; J trimming: 0 bases; junction bases outside the gene matches: 5. The CDR3 extends over 16 amino acids. Germline loops: CDR1 SEHNR, CDR2 FQNEAQ (reference sequence). This CDR3 reads CASSPLAGVSTDTQYF. The CDR3 DNA reads as TGTGCCAGCAGCCCCCTAGCGGGGGTTAGCACAGATACGCAGTATTTT.

This clonotype occurred many times. The chain employs TRBV3-1 and TRBJ1-2; a weak D match, TRBD1 (5 bases). The CDR3 is 12 amino acids. Trimming stripped 5 bases from V and 7 bases from J, with 11 bases between. Germline V gene data show CDR1 as LGHDT and CDR2 as YNNKEL (reference sequence). The CDR3 DNA reads TGTGCCAGCAGCGGGGGGACGGGTGGCTACACCTTC. It yields the protein CASSGGTGGYTF.

This clonotype has at least ten counts. The gene calls are TRBV27 and TRBJ2-6; D is undetermined. V gave up 2 bases and J gave up 0 bases, with 11 bases separating them. The CDR3 consists of 17 residues. The germline V gene encodes CDR1 MNHEY and CDR2 SMNVEV (reference sequence). The CDR3 protein is CASSLKGRHSGANVLTF. CDR3 nucleotides: TGTGCCAGCAGTTTAAAGGGCAGGCACTCTGGGGCCAACGTCCTGACTTTC.

The chain uses TRBV3-1 and TRBJ2-7, with D hard to call. V lost 0 bases and J lost 1, with 10 bases in between. Germline CDR1 is LGHDT and CDR2 is YNNKEL (reference sequence). The CDR3 covers 15 residues. The CDR3 nucleotides are TGTGCCAGCAGCCAAGAACTTAGGGCGTCCTACGAGCAGTACTTC. It codes for CASSQELRASYEQYF.

The chain links TRBV18 to TRBJ1-3, with D possibly TRBD1 on 6 matching bases. This CDR3 has 15 residues. Between the trimmed V and J ends, which lost 0 bases and 4 bases, there was a span of 10 bases. CDR1 KGHSH and CDR2 LQKENI come from the germline V gene. The CDR3 loop reads CASSPPTGKGNTIYF. CDR3 in DNA: TGTGCCAGCTCACCACCAACAGGGAAAGGAAACACCATATATTTT.

At least ten counts were recorded for this clonotype. The rearrangement uses TRBV29-1 and TRBJ1-2; no clear D. Trimming removed 1 base from V and 7 bases from J, with 10 bases in between. The CDR3 length is 12 residues. Per germline, CDR1 SQVTM and CDR2 ANQGSEA. The CDR3 sequence is CSVEAGVGGYTF. The CDR3 coding sequence is TGCAGCGTTGAAGCGGGTGTGGGTGGCTACACCTTC.